This TCR beta chain was identified in a study of T cell changes during pregnancy in multiple sclerosis. The V gene's germline CDR1 is SQVTM and CDR2 ANQGSEA. V shed 4 bases, J shed 2 bases, and the junction held 3 bases outside the gene matches. CDR3 length: 13 residues. Here immunoSEQ multiplex PCR was the method, and the copy in TCRdb shows in-frame clones only, minus some. The data hold around 75,000 clones, with roughly nine tenths observed a single time. The TCR comes from a female donor in good health, enrolled as a control in a pregnancy study. The chain has TRBV29-1 and TRBJ2-3; TRBD2 matches at 7 bases. Sequencing was performed on CD4+ T cells from peripheral blood mononuclear cells, taken in the third trimester of pregnancy. CDR3 loop: CSVAGRHTDTQYF. The CDR3 region has the DNA TGCAGCGTTGCCGGGAGGCACACAGATACGCAGTATTTT.